A selection of T cell receptor beta chains follows, all from one sample in a study of T cells in Graves' hyperthyroidism and ophthalmopathy. TCRdb reprocessed the multiplex PCR reads with MiXCR, giving one entry per CDR3 protein. This sample yields some 250,000 distinct CDR3 sequences, of which over 12% are seen a single time; over 30% belongs to the top ten. The sequencing input was blood. The receptors were sampled from a woman aged 45-60 years with Graves' hyperthyroidism that later progressed to Graves' ophthalmopathy. The CDR3 runs from the conserved cysteine through the conserved F or W. D genes are given only for firm matches. Clone size is given for some rows only: seen once, a few or many times, or a class if the clone is expanded.

CDR3 length,D gene,J gene,V gene,clone size,CDR3 protein,CDR3 DNA
13,-,TRBJ1-1,TRBV14,-,CASSQNWGFEAFF,TGTGCCAGCAGCCAAAATTGGGGCTTTGAAGCTTTCTTT
16,-,TRBJ2-1,TRBV2,many,CASSPFAGQTYNEQFF,TGTGCCAGCAGTCCGTTCGCGGGACAAACCTACAATGAGCAGTTCTTC
15,-,TRBJ2-7,TRBV20-1,many,CSASSTGSSLYEQYF,TGCAGTGCTAGTTCCACAGGGTCCTCCCTCTACGAGCAGTACTTC
16,-,TRBJ1-5,TRBV13,once,CASTEEGGGGNQPQHF,TGCGCCAGCACCGAAGAGGGGGGCGGCGGTAATCAGCCCCAGCATTTT
15,TRBD2,TRBJ2-1,TRBV19,many,CASSIGTSGSGEQFF,TGTGCCAGTAGTATAGGAACCAGCGGGAGTGGGGAGCAGTTCTTC
18,TRBD2,TRBJ2-3,TRBV10-3,many,CAISVDLAGAFLTDTQYF,TGTGCCATCAGTGTTGATCTAGCGGGAGCGTTCCTCACAGATACGCAGTATTTT
13,-,TRBJ2-7,TRBV28,many,CASSSDTDWGQYF,TGTGCCAGCAGTTCCGACACCGACTGGGGGCAGTACTTC
13,-,TRBJ1-5,TRBV4-1,few,CASSQGQSQPQHF,TGCGCCAGCAGCCAAGGGCAGAGCCAGCCCCAGCATTTT
13,TRBD1,TRBJ1-1,TRBV2,many,CASSGTGMTEAFF,TGTGCCAGCTCCGGGACAGGGATGACTGAAGCTTTCTTT
17,TRBD2,TRBJ2-1,TRBV20-1,-,CSARVPPGSGMRNEQFF,TGCAGTGCTAGAGTTCCTCCCGGTAGCGGGATGAGGAATGAGCAGTTCTTC
15,-,TRBJ1-1,TRBV7-2,few,CASSLVDGRDTEAFF,TGTGCCAGCAGCTTAGTAGACGGGCGGGACACTGAAGCTTTCTTT